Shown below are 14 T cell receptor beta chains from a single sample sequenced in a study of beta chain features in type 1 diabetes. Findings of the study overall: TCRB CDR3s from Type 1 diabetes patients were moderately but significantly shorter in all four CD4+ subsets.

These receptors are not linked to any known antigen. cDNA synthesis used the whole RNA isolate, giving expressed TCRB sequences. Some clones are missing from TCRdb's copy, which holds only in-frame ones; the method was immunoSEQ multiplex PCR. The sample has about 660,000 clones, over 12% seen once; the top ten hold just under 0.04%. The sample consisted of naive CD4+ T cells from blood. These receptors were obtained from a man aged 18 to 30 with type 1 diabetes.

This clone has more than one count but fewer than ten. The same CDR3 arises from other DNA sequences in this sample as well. The CDR3 loop is CASSVGTNQETQYF. In nucleotides, the CDR3 is TGTGCCAGCAGCGTTGGGACAAACCAAGAGACCCAGTACTTC. The chain is built from TRBV9 and TRBJ2-5, with a weak D call TRBD1 (6 bases). CDR1 and CDR2 from the germline V gene are SGDLS and YYNGEE. The CDR3 totals 14 residues. V was trimmed by 2 bases and J by 0 bases, leaving 8 bases between them.

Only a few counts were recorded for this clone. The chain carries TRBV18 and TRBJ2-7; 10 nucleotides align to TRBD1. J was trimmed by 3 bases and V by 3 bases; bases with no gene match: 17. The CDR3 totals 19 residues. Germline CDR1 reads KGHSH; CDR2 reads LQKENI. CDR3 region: CASSPDPGQGPLSNYEQYF. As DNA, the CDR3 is TGTGCCAGCTCACCTGATCCGGGACAGGGGCCTTTATCCAACTACGAGCAGTACTTC.

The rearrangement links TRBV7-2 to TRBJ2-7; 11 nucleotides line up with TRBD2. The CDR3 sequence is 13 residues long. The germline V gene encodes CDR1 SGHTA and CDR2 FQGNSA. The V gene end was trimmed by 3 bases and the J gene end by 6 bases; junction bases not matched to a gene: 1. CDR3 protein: CASSFGTSGEQYF. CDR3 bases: TGTGCCAGCAGCTTCGGGACTAGCGGCGAGCAGTACTTC.

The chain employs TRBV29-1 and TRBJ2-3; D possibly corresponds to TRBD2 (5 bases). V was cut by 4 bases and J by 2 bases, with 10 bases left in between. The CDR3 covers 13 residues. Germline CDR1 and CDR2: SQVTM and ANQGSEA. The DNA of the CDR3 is TGCAGCGTTGGAGGGCTCTACACAGATACGCAGTATTTT. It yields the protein CSVGGLYTDTQYF.

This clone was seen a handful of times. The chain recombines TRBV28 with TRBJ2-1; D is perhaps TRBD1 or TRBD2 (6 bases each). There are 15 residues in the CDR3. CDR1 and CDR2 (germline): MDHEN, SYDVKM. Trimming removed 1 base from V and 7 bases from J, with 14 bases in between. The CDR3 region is CASSLLTGAWNEQFF. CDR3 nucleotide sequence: TGTGCCAGCAGTTTATTGACGGGGGCATGGAATGAGCAGTTCTTC.

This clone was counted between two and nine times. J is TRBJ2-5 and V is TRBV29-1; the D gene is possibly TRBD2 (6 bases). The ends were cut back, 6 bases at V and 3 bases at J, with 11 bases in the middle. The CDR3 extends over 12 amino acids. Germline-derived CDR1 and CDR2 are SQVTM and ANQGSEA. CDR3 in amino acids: CSVRGGEETQYF. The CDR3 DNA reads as TGCAGCGTCCGAGGAGGGGAAGAGACCCAGTACTTC.

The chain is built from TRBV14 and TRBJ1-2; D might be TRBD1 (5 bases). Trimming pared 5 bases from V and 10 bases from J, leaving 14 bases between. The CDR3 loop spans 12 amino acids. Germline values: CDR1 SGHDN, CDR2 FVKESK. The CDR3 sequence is CASSTIGEDYTF. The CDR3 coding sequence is TGTGCCAGCAGCACTATAGGGGAGGACTACACCTTC.

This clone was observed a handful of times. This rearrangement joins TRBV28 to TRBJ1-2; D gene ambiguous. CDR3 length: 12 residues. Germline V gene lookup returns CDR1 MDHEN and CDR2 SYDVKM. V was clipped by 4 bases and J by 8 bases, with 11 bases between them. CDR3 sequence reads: CASSSWSSGYTF. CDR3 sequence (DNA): TGTGCCAGCAGTTCCTGGAGTTCGGGCTACACCTTC.

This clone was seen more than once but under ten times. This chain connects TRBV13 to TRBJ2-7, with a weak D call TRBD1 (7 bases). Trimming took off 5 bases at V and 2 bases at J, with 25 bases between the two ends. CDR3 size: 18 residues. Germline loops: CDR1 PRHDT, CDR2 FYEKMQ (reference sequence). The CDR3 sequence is CASSPAPEGQIKTYEQYF. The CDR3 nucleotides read TGTGCCAGCAGCCCAGCCCCGGAGGGACAGATAAAAACCTACGAGCAGTACTTC.

The DNA for the CDR3 is TGTGCCAGTAGTATAGTCACAGTATCTAAGACCGGGGAGCTGTTTTTT. It is translated as CASSIVTVSKTGELFF. The J gene is TRBJ2-2, the V gene TRBV19; D is undetermined. Germline V lookup: CDR1 LNHDA, CDR2 SQIVND (reference sequence). V was cut by 1 base and J by 5 bases, with 14 bases left in between. There are 16 residues in the CDR3. Based on the CDR3 plus reference TRBV19 and TRBJ2-2, the full variable domain is DGGITQSPKYLFRKEGQNVTLSCEQNLNHDAMYWYRQDPGQGLRLIYYSQIVNDFQKGDIAEGYSVSREKKESFPLTVTSAQKNPTAFYLCASSIVTVSKTGELFFGEGSRLTVL.

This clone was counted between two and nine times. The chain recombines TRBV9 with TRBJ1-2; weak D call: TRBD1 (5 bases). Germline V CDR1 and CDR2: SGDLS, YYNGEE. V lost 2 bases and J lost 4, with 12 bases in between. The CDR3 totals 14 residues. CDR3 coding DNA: TGTGCCAGCAGCGTTGGCAGGGTGGGCTATGGCTACACCTTC. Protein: CASSVGRVGYGYTF. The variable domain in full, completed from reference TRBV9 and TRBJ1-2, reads DSGVTQTPKHLITATGQRVTLRCSPRSGDLSVYWYQQSLDQGLQFLIQYYNGEERAKGNILERFSAQQFPDLHSELNLSSLELGDSALYFCASSVGRVGYGYTFGSGTRLTVV.

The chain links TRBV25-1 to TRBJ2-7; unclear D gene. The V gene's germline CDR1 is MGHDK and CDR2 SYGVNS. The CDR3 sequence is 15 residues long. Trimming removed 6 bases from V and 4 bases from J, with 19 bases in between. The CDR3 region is CASSKSGPLRYEQYF. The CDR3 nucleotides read TGTGCCAGCAGCAAATCTGGCCCACTGAGGTACGAGCAGTACTTC.

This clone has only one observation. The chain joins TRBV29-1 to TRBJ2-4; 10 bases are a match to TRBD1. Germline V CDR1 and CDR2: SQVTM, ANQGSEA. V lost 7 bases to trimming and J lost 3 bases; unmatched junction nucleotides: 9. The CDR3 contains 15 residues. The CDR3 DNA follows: TGCAGCGCCGTCGGGACAGGGGAGGGCAAAAACATTCAGTACTTC. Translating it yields CSAVGTGEGKNIQYF.

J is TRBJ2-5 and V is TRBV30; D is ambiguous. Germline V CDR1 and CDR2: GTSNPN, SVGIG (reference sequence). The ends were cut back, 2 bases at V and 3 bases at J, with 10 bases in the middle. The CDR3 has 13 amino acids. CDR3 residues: CAWSIAFKETQYF. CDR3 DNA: TGTGCCTGGAGTATCGCCTTCAAAGAGACCCAGTACTTC.